Detailed here is one T cell receptor beta chain. Its antigen is unknown. The sample holds no much larger clone one base away, and base qualities are not on file. This specimen's time point label, per the study, means: cycle 4 day 1 (C4D1), after more than five weeks of nivolumab. Every trial patient had relapsed after autologous stem cell transplantation, and cohorts A, B and C differed in prior brentuximab vedotin exposure. The trial cohort comprised around 60 patients with relapsed/refractory classical Hodgkin lymphoma whose best overall responses were complete response, partial response or progressive disease. Single-agent nivolumab was administered to trial patients in the multi-cohort phase II CheckMate 205 trial. Best overall response was determined by an independent review committee according to the 2007 International Working Group response criteria. Trial PBMCs were collected just before the start of nivolumab (C1D1) and during therapy at cycle 2 day 1 and cycle 4 day 1. Peripheral blood was collected in 8 mL Vacutainer Cell Preparation Tubes, from which PBMCs were isolated by centrifugation and then cryopreserved.

Genomic DNA was isolated using the Qiagen DNeasy kit from unsorted PBMCs as well as from negatively selected CD4+ and CD8+ fractions. Using primers that anneal to V and J segments, immunoSEQ multiplex PCR amplified the TCR beta CDR3 regions. Amplification bias was minimized using a synthetic immune receptor repertoire, and residual bias was removed computationally after sequencing. Per the source publication's procedure: Custom Python scripts were used to quantify repertoire diversity as the Shannon entropy index. Unsorted, CD4+ and CD8+ repertoires were analyzed separately, except in combined analyses where CD4+ and CD8+ sequences were merged in silico. A clone was considered expanded if an increase in frequency of at least 2-fold after treatment relative to C1D1 was found, and a pseudocount of 0.5 was applied to clones undetected at baseline. Singleton clones were defined as clones with 0 or 1 copy at C1D1, and non-singleton clones were defined as clones with 2 or more copies. Clones expanded in unsorted samples were labelled as CD4+, CD8+ or unknown by matching protein sequences in sorted samples from the same patient. Wilcoxon tests were applied to paired samples to test diversity changes from C1D1 to C4D1. Here the immuneACCESS table is served through TCRdb, limited to in-frame sequences with V and J called. Missing clones are a known gap in these copies; in checked studies unresolved V genes cover under half, and the rest lacks a known reason. V, J and clone size derive from that table, while D and trimming were established from the DNA sequence. In this sample the table shows about 90,000 clones, 90% of which occur a single time. The leading ten clones occupy 2.5% to 3.5% of the sample.

The entry originates in a study of PD-1 blockade in classical Hodgkin lymphoma (dated by TCRdb to the early 2020s). About the study as a whole: Nivolumab dosing was 3 mg/kg intravenously every 2 weeks, continuing until either disease progression or unacceptable toxicity. The study used CyTOF and TCR beta sequencing to define a peripheral blood immune signature of response to PD-1 blockade in classical Hodgkin lymphoma.

V is reduced by 1 base and J by 3 bases, leaving a spacing of 25 bases between them. CDR1 MNHEY and CDR2 SMNVEV are derived from the germline V gene (reference sequence). Counted from cysteine to phenylalanine, this CDR3 has 19 amino acids. Only the CDR3 part of the read is kept: 57 bases, read in frame from the first base. Overall study results and their limits: The study covered only a single clinical trial cohort, and the causes of the repertoire differences, possibly disease activity or prior therapy, were still not defined. Trial patients with a complete response had baseline diversity similar to that of newly diagnosed patients, while partial responders and progressors had significantly lower diversity. Newly diagnosed patients were reported to have lower baseline TCR diversity than healthy donors, and relapsed/refractory patients were reported to have lower baseline TCR diversity still. Diversity was lower in patients who began nivolumab less than 1 year after ASCT, so these patients were left out of later analyses to avoid confounding by immune reconstitution. CD4+ but not CD8+ TCR diversity rose significantly by C4D1 (p=0.0027 vs p=0.16), most apparent in complete responders (p=0.02).

The sequence links TRBV27 to TRBJ2-7, with an unclear D gene assignment. This TCR was sampled from a human donor with classical Hodgkin lymphoma. Sequencing was performed on peripheral blood mononuclear cells (PBMCs), taken before the fourth cycle of nivolumab. The CDR3 amino acid sequence is: CASSLLQVATPQLLYEQYF. The sequenced DNA is TGTGCCAGCAGTTTATTGCAGGTGGCGACCCCTCAACTACTCTACGAGCAGTACTTC.